A single sample is the source of the 8 T cell receptor beta chains below, sequenced in a study of neurological immune-mediated disorders. Via MiXCR, TCRdb re-called the 5' RACE reads, giving one row per CDR3 protein. Here the sample spans tens of thousands of distinct CDR3 sequences, more than 3% being singletons. Sequences were obtained from PBMCs. These receptors were taken from a man aged 30 to 39 with multiple sclerosis.

This clonotype was counted at least ten times. The gene calls are TRBV5-1 and TRBJ2-6; 10 bases are a match to TRBD1. The V gene end was trimmed by 2 bases and the J gene end by 0 bases; junction bases not matched to a gene: 11. CDR3 length: 20 amino acids. In germline, CDR1 is SGHRS, CDR2 YFSETQ. CDR3 sequence reads: CASSLTPRDRGSSGANVLTF. DNA of the CDR3: TGCGCCAGCAGCTTAACTCCCCGGGACAGGGGTAGCTCTGGGGCCAACGTCCTGACTTTC. Full variable domain (remainder filled in from reference TRBV5-1 and TRBJ2-6): KAGVTQTPRYLIKTRGQQVTLSCSPISGHRSVSWYQQTPGQGLQFLFEYFSETQRNKGNFPGRFSGRQFSNSRSEMNVSTLELGDSALYLCASSLTPRDRGSSGANVLTFGAGSRLTVL.

This clonotype was seen ten or more times. This sequence joins TRBV4-2 and TRBJ2-1; 10 nucleotides agree with TRBD1. Germline CDR1 and CDR2: LGHNA and YNFKEQ. Trimming removed 1 base from V and 5 bases from J; junction bases left unmatched: 8. The CDR3 is made up of 17 amino acids. The CDR3 nucleotides read TGTGCCAGCAGCCAAGTCGGGACAGGGGTTTCGAACAATGAGCAGTTCTTC. It codes for CASSQVGTGVSNNEQFF.

This clonotype appeared many times. The V and J genes are TRBV15 and TRBJ1-5, with 9 bases fitting TRBD1. After removal of 3 bases from V and 9 bases from J, the junction contained 12 bases not matched to a gene. The germline gives CDR1 LNHNV, CDR2 YYDKDF (reference sequence). The CDR3 totals 16 residues. The CDR3 coding sequence is TGTGCCACCAGCAGGGAACCGGGACAGGGCATATCGCCCCAGCATTTT. Protein product: CATSREPGQGISPQHF.

This clonotype was counted at least ten times. This chain joins TRBV27 and TRBJ2-2, with D perhaps matching TRBD1 (5 bases). This CDR3 has 18 amino acids. From germline, CDR1 is MNHEY and CDR2 SMNVEV (reference sequence). Deletions cut 4 bases from V and 4 bases from J, with 22 bases between. CDR3: CASSSHGAEPKLTGELFF. CDR3 DNA: TGTGCCAGCAGTTCCCATGGGGCAGAACCCAAACTCACCGGGGAGCTGTTTTTT.

For this clonotype: A junction boundary mismatches the germline segment, possibly from a read error. V and J are TRBV2 and TRBJ1-5; no definite D call. The CDR3 loop spans 13 amino acids. Germline CDR1 is SNHLY and CDR2 is FYNNEI. CDR3 nucleotides: TGTGCCAGCGGTGGGGAAGGGCAGCAGCCCCAGAATTTT. This encodes CASGGEGQQPQNF.

This clonotype came up many times. J is TRBJ1-6 and V is TRBV12-3 or TRBV12-4; D call uncertain. CDR3 length equals 12 residues. V lost 3 bases, J lost 9 bases, and 6 bases lay in between. DNA for the CDR3: TGTGCCAGCAGTTTTGCGGCTTCACCCCTCCACTTT. It is translated as CASSFAASPLHF.

This clonotype was seen at least ten times. CDR3 DNA: TGCGCCAGCGAAGACAGACCGAACTCTGGAAACACCATATATTTT. Residues: CASEDRPNSGNTIYF. The V call is TRBV5-1, the J call TRBJ1-3; maybe TRBD1 (5 bases). Germline loops: CDR1 SGHRS, CDR2 YFSETQ. The CDR3 has 15 residues. The germline V and J ends were trimmed by 7 bases and 0 bases, with 14 bases remaining between them.

This clonotype was observed at least ten times. The V call is TRBV6-5, the J call TRBJ2-3; no clear D. The germline V gene has CDR1 MNHEY and CDR2 SVGAGI. V was trimmed by 2 bases and J by 2 bases, leaving 8 bases between them. The CDR3 sequence is 14 residues long. The CDR3 loop is CASSYRQNTDTQYF. In DNA, the CDR3 is TGTGCCAGCAGTTACCGTCAGAACACAGATACGCAGTATTTT.